Listed below are T cell receptor beta chains from one sample, sequenced in a study of control samples from healthy donors and cancer patients. Sequencing was performed with immunoSEQ multiplex PCR; in TCRdb, only in-frame clones are kept and a portion is missing. The sample includes around 41,000 clones, around 83% of them seen just once. Input material: PBMCs. The receptor set was obtained from a woman aged 60-75 years with lung cancer. CDR3s include the opening cysteine and the closing phenylalanine or tryptophan. A D gene is named only where the DNA matches it firmly. Rows give clone size only sometimes, using once, few, many, or a class for an expanded clone.

D gene	V gene	clone size	J gene	CDR3 protein	CDR3 DNA
.	TRBV21-1	.	TRBJ1-5	CARNQGARPGQPQHF	TGTGCCCGCAACCAGGGGGCGCGGCCTGGTCAGCCCCAGCATTTT
TRBD1	TRBV6-4	.	TRBJ1-2	CASSDSGGMAPGQAPGYTF	TGTGCCAGCAGTGACTCCGGGGGGATGGCCCCGGGACAGGCTCCTGGCTACACCTTC
.	TRBV30	once	TRBJ1-1	CAWSVVGPEAFF	TGTGCCTGGAGTGTGGTGGGGCCTGAAGCTTTCTTT
.	TRBV5-1	.	TRBJ2-5	CASSLEAIRETQYF	TGCGCCAGCAGCTTGGAAGCCATCCGGGAGACCCAGTACTTC
.	TRBV7-2	.	TRBJ1-4	CASSLAGGSGEKLFF	TGTGCCAGCAGCTTAGCTGGAGGGTCCGGGGAAAAACTGTTTTTT
.	TRBV7-2	.	TRBJ1-5	CASSPERGGQPQHF	TGTGCCAGCAGCCCCGAGAGGGGCGGCCAGCCCCAGCATTTT
.	TRBV11-2	.	TRBJ1-1	CASSWRRGNTEAFF	TGTGCCAGCAGCTGGCGAAGGGGGAACACTGAAGCTTTCTTT
.	TRBV5-4	few	TRBJ2-2	CASSFYGGANTGELFF	TGTGCCAGCAGCTTCTACGGAGGCGCGAACACCGGGGAGCTGTTTTTT
.	TRBV2	.	TRBJ1-1	CASSEPNTEAFF	TGTGCCAGCAGTGAGCCGAACACTGAAGCTTTCTTT
.	TRBV2	.	TRBJ1-5	CASKRVNSNQPQHF	TGTGCCAGCAAGAGGGTCAATAGCAATCAGCCCCAGCATTTT
TRBD1	TRBV3-1/TRBV3-2	.	TRBJ1-6	CASSQGDRGQASPLHF	TGTGCCAGCAGCCAAGGGGACAGGGGGCAAGCCTCACCCCTCCACTTT
.	TRBV9	.	TRBJ2-1	CASSVQSVKPNEQFF	TGTGCCAGCAGCGTCCAGTCAGTTAAGCCCAATGAGCAGTTCTTC
.	TRBV13	.	TRBJ2-5	CASSSSSQGRETQYF	TGTGCCAGCAGCTCGAGTTCACAGGGGAGGGAGACCCAGTACTTC
TRBD1	TRBV9	few	TRBJ2-7	CASSPPGQGVGQYF	TGTGCCAGCAGCCCCCCGGGACAGGGAGTCGGGCAGTACTTC
.	TRBV9	.	TRBJ1-3	CASRADMTGNTIYF	TGTGCCAGCAGAGCAGATATGACAGGAAACACCATATATTTT
TRBD2	TRBV5-1	.	TRBJ2-3	CASSRSGAAGADTQYF	TGCGCCAGCAGCCGAAGCGGGGCCGCGGGTGCGGATACGCAGTATTTT
.	TRBV10-3	.	TRBJ1-6	CAISVQTGSPLHF	TGTGCCATCAGTGTACAGACCGGCTCACCCCTCCACTTT
TRBD2	TRBV29-1	.	TRBJ2-5	CSVVGLAGGRPQETQYF	TGCAGCGTTGTGGGACTAGCGGGAGGGAGACCCCAAGAGACCCAGTACTTC
TRBD1	TRBV30	few	TRBJ2-7	CAWGHRDRGEQYF	TGTGCCTGGGGACACCGGGACAGGGGAGAGCAGTACTTC
.	TRBV5-1	.	TRBJ2-7	CASSLGGGDEQYF	TGCGCCAGCAGCTTGGGTGGGGGAGACGAGCAGTACTTC
.	TRBV3-1/TRBV3-2	.	TRBJ1-6	CAAEGETLHF	TGTGCCGCGGAGGGGGAGACCCTCCACTTT
.	TRBV15	.	TRBJ1-1	CATSTRTTGTEAFF	TGTGCCACCAGCACCAGAACGACAGGAACTGAAGCTTTCTTT
.	TRBV7-9	.	TRBJ1-5	CASSPNSQPQHF	TGTGCCAGCAGCCCGAACAGTCAGCCCCAGCATTTT
.	TRBV20-1	.	TRBJ1-6	CSASPEGSYNSPLHF	TGCAGTGCTAGTCCGGAGGGCTCCTATAATTCACCCCTCCACTTT
TRBD1	TRBV3-1/TRBV3-2	.	TRBJ1-1	CASSQLTGEDRNTEAFF	TGTGCCAGCAGCCAGTTAACAGGGGAAGATAGGAACACTGAAGCTTTCTTT
TRBD2	TRBV18	.	TRBJ2-2	CASSPRLAGAFGGELFF	TGTGCCAGCTCACCCAGACTAGCGGGAGCGTTTGGCGGGGAGCTGTTTTTT
TRBD2	TRBV19	.	TRBJ2-7	CASSTGLGGAEQYF	TGTGCCAGTAGTACCGGCCTCGGGGGGGCCGAGCAGTACTTC
.	TRBV10-3	.	TRBJ2-1	CAISEGAGNNEQFF	TGTGCCATCAGTGAAGGGGCAGGGAACAATGAGCAGTTCTTC
TRBD2	TRBV3-1/TRBV3-2	.	TRBJ2-7	CASSPYSGETYEQYF	TGTGCCAGCAGCCCCTATAGCGGGGAGACCTACGAGCAGTACTTC
.	TRBV6-5	.	TRBJ2-5	CASSTRGETQYF	TGTGCCAGCAGTACCCGGGGGGAGACCCAGTACTTC
.	TRBV10-3	.	TRBJ2-5	CAISLGVKETQYF	TGTGCCATCAGTTTGGGGGTGAAAGAGACCCAGTACTTC
TRBD1	TRBV5-1	.	TRBJ2-2	CASSPGQGVANTGELFF	TGCGCCAGCAGCCCGGGACAGGGGGTGGCGAACACCGGGGAGCTGTTTTTT
TRBD1	TRBV9	.	TRBJ2-5	CASSSGQDPLETQYF	TGTGCCAGCAGCTCTGGACAGGACCCGCTGGAGACCCAGTACTTC
TRBD1	TRBV27	.	TRBJ2-7	CASSLLQGALYEQYF	TGTGCCAGCAGTTTGCTACAGGGGGCGCTTTACGAGCAGTACTTC
TRBD1	TRBV18	.	TRBJ2-1	CASSPPGTGYGYNEQFF	TGTGCCAGCTCACCACCGGGGACAGGGTACGGGTACAATGAGCAGTTCTTC
TRBD2	TRBV6-5	.	TRBJ2-1	CASSPGTSGPNEQFF	TGTGCCAGCAGTCCCGGGACTAGCGGACCCAATGAGCAGTTCTTC
TRBD1	TRBV27	.	TRBJ1-6	CASRLTRDSYNSPLHF	TGTGCCAGCAGGCTCACCCGGGACAGCTATAATTCACCCCTCCACTTT
.	TRBV3-1/TRBV3-2	.	TRBJ1-2	CASSQGGGNYGYTF	TGTGCCAGCAGCCAAGGCGGGGGAAACTATGGCTACACCTTC
.	TRBV10-3	once	TRBJ1-1	CAIMRDTLNTEAFF	TGTGCCATCATGAGGGACACCTTGAACACTGAAGCTTTCTTT
.	TRBV7-2	.	TRBJ1-1	CASSRFRGNAFF	TGTGCCAGCAGTCGCTTCAGGGGTAATGCTTTCTTT
.	TRBV27	.	TRBJ1-1	CASIITGFDTEAFF	TGTGCCAGCATTATTACGGGGTTTGACACTGAAGCTTTCTTT
.	TRBV27	.	TRBJ2-5	CASSRGQETQYF	TGTGCCAGTTCGAGGGGGCAAGAGACCCAGTACTTC
.	TRBV5-6	medium-sized	TRBJ2-7	CASCLWNSYEQYF	TGTGCCAGCTGCCTGTGGAACTCCTACGAGCAGTACTTC